The 18 T cell receptor beta chains reported below all come from one sample, sequenced in a study of cytomegalovirus exposure and HLA in healthy donors. Use of 60 Vbeta and 13 Jbeta primers characterized the PCR. Assay used: immunoSEQ multiplex PCR; TCRdb lists only in-frame clones, some missing. The sample includes tens of thousands of clones, roughly 63% of them seen just once. Material for sequencing was PBMCs. The receptors shown here come from a man in his fifties or sixties in good health and CMV-seronegative.

The J gene is TRBJ1-5, the V gene TRBV5-1; TRBD1 aligns across 7 bases. The length of the CDR3 is 14 residues. Germline CDR1 is SGHRS and CDR2 is YFSETQ. V lost 2 bases, J lost 5 bases, and 4 bases stayed unmatched. The CDR3 DNA is TGCGCCAGCAGCTTCACAGGGGAGGATCAGCCCCAGCATTTT. Translation: CASSFTGEDQPQHF.

The chain is built from TRBV7-3 and TRBJ2-1, with 7 bases lining up with TRBD2. This CDR3 is built from 15 residues. The V gene end was trimmed by 2 bases and the J gene end by 5 bases; junction bases not matched to a gene: 6. Germline-derived CDR1 and CDR2 are SGHTA and FQGTGA. CDR3 bases: TGTGCCAGCAGCTTATGGTCTAGCGGAAACAATGAGCAGTTCTTC. This gives the protein CASSLWSSGNNEQFF.

The chain has TRBV7-2 and TRBJ2-5; no reliable D call. This CDR3 comprises 14 residues. Between the trimmed V and J ends, which lost 5 bases and 2 bases, there was a span of 12 bases. CDR1 is SGHTA and CDR2 is FQGNSA in the germline V gene. DNA of the CDR3: TGTGCCAGCAGCCGGAACACAGTACAAGAGACCCAGTACTTC. Amino acids: CASSRNTVQETQYF.

The genes are TRBV5-1 and TRBJ1-5; D is unclear. V shed 2 bases and J shed 0 bases, with 9 bases lying between them. The CDR3 has 15 amino acids. Germline V gene lookup returns CDR1 SGHRS and CDR2 YFSETQ. CDR3 nucleotide sequence: TGCGCCAGCAGCTTATTGGGCACTAGCAATCAGCCCCAGCATTTT. This codes for CASSLLGTSNQPQHF.

The chain is built from TRBV6-1 and TRBJ1-1, with no clear D. Germline lookup yields CDR1 MNHNS and CDR2 SASEGT. Trimming took off 2 bases at V and 1 base at J, with 8 bases between the two ends. The CDR3 consists of 14 residues. In DNA form, the CDR3 reads TGTGCCAGCAGTGAACGAGGTCGGAACACTGAAGCTTTCTTT. Translation gives CASSERGRNTEAFF.

There are a few counts of this clone. The chain couples TRBV4-1 to TRBJ2-1; the D gene is possibly TRBD2 (6 bases). Trimming removed 3 bases at V and 3 bases at J, with 12 bases between. The CDR3 loop spans 15 amino acids. Germline V CDR1 and CDR2: MGHRA, YSYEKL. The CDR3 reads CASSQTRIFYNEQFF. In DNA, the CDR3 is TGCGCCAGCAGCCAGACTAGAATTTTCTACAATGAGCAGTTCTTC.

This clone occurred once. V gene TRBV29-1 combines with J gene TRBJ2-7, with 8 bases that match TRBD1. The CDR3 loop spans 15 amino acids. Trimming removed 1 base from V and 3 bases from J; junction bases left unmatched: 8. CDR1 and CDR2 from the germline V gene are SQVTM and ANQGSEA. The CDR3 here is CSVEVLQGGYYEQYV. CDR3 DNA sequence: TGCAGCGTTGAAGTATTACAGGGGGGATACTACGAGCAGTACGTC.

V gene TRBV5-1 combines with J gene TRBJ2-2; a possible D gene is TRBD1 (6 bases). V dropped 2 bases and J dropped 7 bases, with 21 bases sitting between them. The CDR3 covers 17 residues. CDR1 and CDR2 from the germline V gene are SGHRS and YFSETQ. In DNA, the CDR3 is TGCGCCAGCAGCTTTCGTTCCGGGACACCGCTGAGCGGGGAGCTGTTTTTT. Translation gives CASSFRSGTPLSGELFF.

The gene calls are TRBV18 and TRBJ2-5, with TRBD2 identical over 9 bases. The J segment lost 1 base and the V segment lost 3 bases, leaving 6 bases of the junction unmatched. The CDR3 is 16 amino acids. Germline V gene sequence: CDR1 KGHSH, CDR2 LQKENI. CDR3 sequence reads: CASSPFSLAGQETQYF. The CDR3 nucleotides are TGTGCCAGCTCACCCTTCTCACTAGCGGGCCAAGAGACCCAGTACTTC.

V is TRBV29-1 and J is TRBJ1-1; 9 bases are a match to TRBD1. V trimming: 6 bases; J trimming: 1 base; junction bases outside the gene matches: 3. CDR1 and CDR2 (germline): SQVTM, ANQGSEA. The CDR3 extends over 13 amino acids. The CDR3 spells CSVAGQGNTEAFF. As DNA, the CDR3 is TGCAGCGTCGCGGGACAGGGGAACACTGAAGCTTTCTTT.

A few counts support this clone. The chain recombines TRBV12-5 with TRBJ2-5, with TRBD1 matching over 7 bases. The CDR3 is made up of 13 amino acids. The germline V gene encodes CDR1 LGHNT and CDR2 FRNRAP. V shed 6 bases, J shed 4 bases, and the junction held 5 bases outside the gene matches. The CDR3 region is CASGTTGAETQYF. CDR3 nucleotides: TGTGCTAGTGGCACTACAGGGGCAGAGACCCAGTACTTC.

The table lists this clone with a few counts. This rearrangement joins TRBV7-2 to TRBJ1-4, with 7 positions matching TRBD1. This CDR3 comprises 14 residues. Germline CDR1 SGHTA, CDR2 FQGNSA. V was clipped by 5 bases and J by 0 bases; unmatched bases: 0. The CDR3 spells CASSQGATNEKLFF. DNA of the CDR3: TGTGCCAGCAGCCAGGGGGCAACTAATGAAAAACTGTTTTTT.

The rearrangement joins TRBV6-6 to TRBJ2-7; 8 bases match TRBD1. J was trimmed by 5 bases and V by 8 bases; bases with no gene match: 5. Germline CDR1 MNHNY, CDR2 SVGAGI (reference sequence). CDR3 length: 12 residues. Here the CDR3 reads CASRGQANEQYV. The CDR3 nucleotides read TGTGCCAGCCGGGGACAGGCTAACGAGCAGTACGTC.

The chain has TRBV7-9 and TRBJ1-3; a weak D match, TRBD1 (6 bases). The V and J ends lost 4 bases and 1 base respectively, with 17 bases between them. This CDR3 has 17 amino acids. Germline lookup yields CDR1 SEHNR and CDR2 FQNEAQ (reference sequence). The CDR3 is CASSYYRTVGSGNTIYF. The CDR3 DNA reads TGTGCCAGCAGCTACTACCGGACAGTTGGTTCTGGAAACACCATATATTTT.

The chain employs TRBV7-9 and TRBJ2-3; a weak D match, TRBD2 (5 bases). CDR1 and CDR2 from the germline V gene are SEHNR and FQNEAQ (reference sequence). The CDR3 consists of 13 residues. V dropped 0 bases and J dropped 4 bases, with 5 bases sitting between them. Here the CDR3 reads CASSLAGADTQYF. In DNA form, the CDR3 reads TGTGCCAGCAGCTTAGCGGGAGCAGATACGCAGTATTTT.

This clone was seen a handful of times. The genes are TRBV2 and TRBJ1-5; TRBD1 matches at 8 bases. After removal of 4 bases from V and 6 bases from J, the junction contained 5 bases not matched to a gene. CDR3 length: 14 residues. Germline CDR1 reads SNHLY; CDR2 reads FYNNEI. The CDR3 protein is CASSGRTGTQPQHF. CDR3 nucleotide sequence: TGTGCCAGCAGTGGGAGGACAGGGACTCAGCCCCAGCATTTT.

This clone was seen many times. This sequence joins TRBV4-1 and TRBJ2-2, with D possibly TRBD1 on 5 matching bases. This CDR3 contains 18 residues. The V end was cut by 2 bases, the J end by 7 bases, with 23 bases between. CDR1 MGHRA and CDR2 YSYEKL come from the germline V gene. The CDR3 region is CASSQRDGVRIRDGELFF. CDR3 DNA: TGCGCCAGCAGCCAAAGGGATGGGGTCCGCATCAGGGACGGGGAGCTGTTTTTT.

J is TRBJ2-5 and V is TRBV10-3; 11 nucleotides line up with TRBD1. Germline V gene lookup returns CDR1 ENHRY and CDR2 SYGVKD. Germline trimming cut 4 bases from V and 5 bases from J; bases unmatched to any gene: 3. There are 14 residues in the CDR3. CDR3 sequence (DNA): TGTGCCATCAGTGGGACAGGGGGCGGGGAGACCCAGTACTTC. Amino acids: CAISGTGGGETQYF.